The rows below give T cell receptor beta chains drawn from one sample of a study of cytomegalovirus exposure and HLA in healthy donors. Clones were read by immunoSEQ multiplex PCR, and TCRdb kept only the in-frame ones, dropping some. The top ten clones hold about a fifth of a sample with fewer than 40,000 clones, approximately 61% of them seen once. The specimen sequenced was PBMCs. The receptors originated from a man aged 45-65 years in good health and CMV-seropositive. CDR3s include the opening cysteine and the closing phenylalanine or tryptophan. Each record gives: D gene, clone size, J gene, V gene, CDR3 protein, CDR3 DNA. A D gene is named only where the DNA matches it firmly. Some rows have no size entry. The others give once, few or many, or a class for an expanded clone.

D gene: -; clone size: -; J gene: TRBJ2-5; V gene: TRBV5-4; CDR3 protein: CASSPGGSGETQYF; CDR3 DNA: TGTGCCAGCAGTCCCGGCGGTAGCGGAGAGACCCAGTACTTC
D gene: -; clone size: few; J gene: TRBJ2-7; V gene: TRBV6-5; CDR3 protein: CASSYLAFRTYEQYF; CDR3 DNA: TGTGCCAGCAGTTATCTGGCATTTAGGACTTACGAGCAGTACTTC
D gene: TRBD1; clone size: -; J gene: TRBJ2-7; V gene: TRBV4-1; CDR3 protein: CASSRGQGGFDEQYF; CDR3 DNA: TGCGCCAGCAGCCGAGGACAGGGAGGCTTCGACGAGCAGTACTTC
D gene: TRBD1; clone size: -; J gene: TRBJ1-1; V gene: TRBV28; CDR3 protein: CASSLNGQGDEAFF; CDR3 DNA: TGTGCCAGCAGTTTGAATGGACAGGGCGATGAAGCTTTCTTT
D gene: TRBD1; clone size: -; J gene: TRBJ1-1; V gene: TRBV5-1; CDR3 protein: CASGPGGANREAFF; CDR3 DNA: TGCGCCAGCGGTCCAGGGGGCGCCAATAGAGAAGCTTTCTTT
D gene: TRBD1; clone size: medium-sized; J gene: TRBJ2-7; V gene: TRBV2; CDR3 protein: CASKSQGASSYEQYF; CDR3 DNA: TGTGCCAGCAAATCGCAGGGGGCGAGCTCCTACGAGCAGTACTTC
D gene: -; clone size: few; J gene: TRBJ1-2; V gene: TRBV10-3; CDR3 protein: CAISESDYYGYTF; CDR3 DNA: TGTGCCATCAGTGAGTCTGACTACTATGGCTACACCTTC
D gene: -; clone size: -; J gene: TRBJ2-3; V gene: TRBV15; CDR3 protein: CATSRVGGRTDTQYF; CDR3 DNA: TGTGCCACCAGCAGAGTCGGAGGTAGGACAGATACGCAGTATTTT
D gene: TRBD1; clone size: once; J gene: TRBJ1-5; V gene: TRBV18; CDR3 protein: CASSPQQGVQPQHF; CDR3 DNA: TGTGCCAGCTCACCACAACAGGGGGTTCAGCCCCAGCATTTT
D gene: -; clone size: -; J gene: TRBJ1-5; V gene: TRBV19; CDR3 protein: CASSDNHQPQHF; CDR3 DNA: TGTGCCAGTAGTGACAACCATCAGCCCCAGCATTTT
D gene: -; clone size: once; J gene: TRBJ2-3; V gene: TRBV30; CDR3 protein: CAWSTGHFEDTQYF; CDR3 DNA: TGTGCCTGGAGTACAGGTCATTTTGAAGATACGCAGTATTTT
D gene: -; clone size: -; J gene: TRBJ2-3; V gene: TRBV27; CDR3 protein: CASSPRREDTQYF; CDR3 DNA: TGTGCCAGCAGTCCCCGGCGGGAAGATACGCAGTATTTT
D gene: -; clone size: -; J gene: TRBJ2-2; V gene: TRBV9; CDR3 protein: CASSPRTNTGELFF; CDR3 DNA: TGTGCCAGCAGCCCCCGGACAAACACCGGGGAGCTGTTTTTT
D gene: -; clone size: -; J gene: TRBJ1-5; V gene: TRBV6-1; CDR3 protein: CASSEWTSNQPQHF; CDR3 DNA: TGTGCCAGCAGTGAATGGACAAGCAATCAGCCCCAGCATTTT
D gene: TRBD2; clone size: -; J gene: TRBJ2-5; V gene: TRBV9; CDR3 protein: CASSVAPAGGQETQYF; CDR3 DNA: TGTGCCAGCAGCGTAGCTCCCGCGGGGGGACAAGAGACCCAGTACTTC
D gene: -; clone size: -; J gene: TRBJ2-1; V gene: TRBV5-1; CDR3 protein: CASSLAAGGYNEQFF; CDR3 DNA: TGCGCCAGCAGCTTGGCCGCAGGGGGGTACAATGAGCAGTTCTTC
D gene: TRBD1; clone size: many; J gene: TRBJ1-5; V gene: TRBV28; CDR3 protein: CASSFQLGTGEDQPQHF; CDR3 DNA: TGTGCCAGCAGTTTCCAACTCGGGACAGGGGAGGATCAGCCCCAGCATTTT
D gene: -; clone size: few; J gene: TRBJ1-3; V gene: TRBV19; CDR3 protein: CASRGRSEGNTIYF; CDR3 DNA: TGTGCCAGTAGAGGCAGGTCGGAAGGAAACACCATATATTTT
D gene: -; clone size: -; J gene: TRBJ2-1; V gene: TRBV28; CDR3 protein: CASSWGGYNEQFF; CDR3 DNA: TGTGCCAGCAGCTGGGGCGGTTACAATGAGCAGTTCTTC
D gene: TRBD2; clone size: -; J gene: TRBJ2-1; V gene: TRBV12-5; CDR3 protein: CASGSSTLPGLAGGLGAYEQFF; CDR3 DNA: TGTGCTAGTGGTTCCTCGACCCTACCGGGACTAGCGGGGGGGCTAGGGGCGTATGAGCAGTTCTTC
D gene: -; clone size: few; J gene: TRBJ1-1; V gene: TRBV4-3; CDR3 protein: CASSQEDRLNTEAFF; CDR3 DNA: TGCGCCAGCAGCCAGGAAGACAGATTGAACACTGAAGCTTTCTTT
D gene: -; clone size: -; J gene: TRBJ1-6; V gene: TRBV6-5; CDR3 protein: CASSYDDLGAPLHF; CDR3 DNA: TGTGCCAGCAGTTACGATGACCTTGGGGCGCCCCTCCACTTT
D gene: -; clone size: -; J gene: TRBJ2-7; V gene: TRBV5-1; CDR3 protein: CASSFDGTYEQYF; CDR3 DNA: TGCGCCAGCAGCTTCGACGGGACCTACGAGCAGTACTTC
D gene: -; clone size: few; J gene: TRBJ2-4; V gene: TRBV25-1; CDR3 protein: CASSPGASLQYF; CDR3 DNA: TGTGCCAGCAGTCCAGGGGCTAGCCTTCAGTACTTC